These T cell receptor beta chains were read from a single sample in a study of neoadjuvant nivolumab and ipilimumab in lung cancer. Method: immunoSEQ multiplex PCR; TCRdb's copy keeps in-frame clones and lacks some. The sample shows tens of thousands of clones, about 88% of them seen only once. Sequences were derived from peripheral blood, sampled before neoadjuvant nivolumab, alone or with ipilimumab. All receptors derive from an adult with non-small cell lung cancer. CDR3s include the opening cysteine and the closing phenylalanine or tryptophan. A D gene is named only where the DNA matches it firmly. Some rows mark clone size as missing; the rest say once, few, many or name a class of expanded clone.

clone_size,j_call,v_call,d_call,cdr3_aa,cdr3_nt
few,TRBJ2-3,TRBV29-1,NA,CSTDLLSSTQYF,TGCAGCACCGACTTACTAAGTAGTACGCAGTATTTT
NA,TRBJ2-7,TRBV7-3,TRBD2,CASSLLAGLSYEQYF,TGTGCCAGCAGCTTATTAGCGGGTCTCTCCTACGAGCAGTACTTC
once,TRBJ2-2,TRBV7-2,NA,CASSLDGLNTGELFF,TGTGCCAGCAGTCTGGACGGGTTGAACACCGGGGAGCTGTTTTTT
NA,TRBJ2-7,TRBV7-2,NA,CASSLAVEQYF,TGTGCCAGCAGCTTAGCTGTCGAGCAGTACTTC
once,TRBJ2-5,TRBV5-8,TRBD2,CASRLGTLSSGSETQYF,TGTGCCAGCAGACTTGGTACGTTGTCTAGCGGGAGCGAGACCCAGTACTTC
once,TRBJ2-7,TRBV15,TRBD1,CATSRAGQGPYEQYF,TGTGCCACCAGCAGAGCAGGACAGGGTCCATACGAGCAGTACTTC
once,TRBJ2-3,TRBV5-5,NA,CASSLPGTDTQYF,TGTGCCAGCAGCTTGCCAGGCACAGATACGCAGTATTTT
NA,TRBJ2-7,TRBV30,TRBD2,CAWSVPRLAGPVDYEQYF,TGTGCCTGGAGTGTACCCCGACTAGCGGGACCTGTAGACTACGAGCAGTACTTC
NA,TRBJ2-7,TRBV10-2,TRBD2,CASNGGGNEQYF,TGCGCCAGCAATGGGGGGGGAAACGAGCAGTACTTC
NA,TRBJ2-1,TRBV29-1,NA,CSVEPGLEQFF,TGCAGCGTTGAACCAGGGCTTGAGCAGTTCTTC
NA,TRBJ2-3,TRBV2,NA,CASSDQSGSTDTQYF,TGTGCCAGCAGTGACCAGTCGGGTAGCACAGATACGCAGTATTTT
NA,TRBJ2-5,TRBV4-3,TRBD2,CASSQEGGGGYQETQYF,TGCGCCAGCAGCCAAGAGGGCGGGGGGGGGTACCAAGAGACCCAGTACTTC
NA,TRBJ2-7,TRBV19,TRBD1,CASSIQPDRGSYEQYF,TGTGCCAGTAGTATTCAGCCGGACAGGGGCTCCTACGAGCAGTACTTC
NA,TRBJ2-7,TRBV19,NA,CASSTRGQAYEQYF,TGTGCCAGTAGTACCCGGGGACAAGCCTACGAGCAGTACTTC
NA,TRBJ1-1,TRBV6-6,NA,CASSYPEDSAEAFF,TGTGCCAGCAGTTACCCCGAGGACAGCGCGGAAGCTTTCTTT
NA,TRBJ2-7,TRBV11-2,NA,CASSSGWDAAYEQYF,TGTGCCAGCAGCTCTGGGTGGGACGCGGCCTACGAGCAGTACTTC
NA,TRBJ2-7,TRBV7-9,NA,CASSLAGDLDRQYF,TGTGCCAGCAGCTTAGCGGGAGACCTCGATAGGCAGTACTTC
once,TRBJ2-3,TRBV4-1,NA,CASSARHRDGVRYTQYF,TGCGCCAGCAGCGCTCGGCACCGGGACGGGGTAAGGTATACGCAGTATTTT
once,TRBJ2-5,TRBV9,NA,CASSVVDTARGETQYF,TGTGCCAGCAGCGTCGTCGATACAGCGAGAGGAGAGACCCAGTACTTC
NA,TRBJ2-3,TRBV7-3,NA,CASSPRAETGYTQYF,TGTGCCAGCAGCCCTCGAGCGGAGACGGGTTATACGCAGTATTTT
few,TRBJ2-1,TRBV2,TRBD2,CASTPSGRQQFF,TGTGCCAGCACGCCAAGCGGGAGGCAGCAGTTCTTC
NA,TRBJ2-7,TRBV15,NA,CATSTGAYEQYF,TGTGCCACCAGCACGGGGGCCTACGAGCAGTACTTC
once,TRBJ1-2,TRBV6-5,NA,CASSGAVGAGYTF,TGTGCCAGCTCTGGGGCCGTGGGGGCTGGCTACACCTTC
few,TRBJ2-7,TRBV6-5,NA,CASSYELTAFSYEQYF,TGTGCCAGCAGTTACGAACTGACAGCGTTCTCCTACGAGCAGTACTTC
once,TRBJ2-1,TRBV11-1,TRBD2,CASSLGGVSHNEQFF,TGTGCCAGCAGCCTGGGGGGGGTGTCACACAATGAGCAGTTCTTC
few,TRBJ2-2,TRBV30,TRBD1,CAWSRPDGQGPYTGELFF,TGTGCCTGGAGTAGGCCCGATGGACAGGGGCCGTACACCGGGGAGCTGTTTTTT
NA,TRBJ1-5,TRBV6-1,NA,CASSEQQNSNQPQHF,TGTGCCAGCAGTGAACAGCAAAATAGCAATCAGCCCCAGCATTTT
NA,TRBJ2-4,TRBV5-4,NA,CASSLDWGVENIQYF,TGTGCCAGCAGCTTGGATTGGGGGGTTGAAAACATTCAGTACTTC
NA,TRBJ2-2,TRBV27,NA,CASGQGIGTGELFF,TGTGCCAGCGGTCAGGGGATAGGAACCGGGGAGCTGTTTTTT
few,TRBJ1-2,TRBV5-4,NA,CASSLGGAGYTF,TGTGCCAGCAGCTTGGGGGGCGCCGGCTACACCTTC
NA,TRBJ1-1,TRBV12-5,NA,CASGLGWPDQEAFF,TGTGCTAGTGGTTTAGGTTGGCCAGATCAAGAAGCTTTCTTT
NA,TRBJ2-3,TRBV2,TRBD2,CASSGGGDTQYF,TGTGCCAGCAGTGGGGGAGGGGATACGCAGTATTTT
NA,TRBJ2-2,TRBV19,NA,CASSNRAGVDTGELFF,TGTGCCAGTAGTAACAGGGCGGGAGTGGACACCGGGGAGCTGTTTTTT
NA,TRBJ2-7,TRBV10-3,TRBD1,CAISTGTGNYEQYF,TGTGCCATCAGCACTGGGACAGGGAACTACGAGCAGTACTTC
few,TRBJ2-2,TRBV13,TRBD1,CASRIGTVRELFF,TGTGCCAGCAGGATCGGGACAGTCAGGGAGCTGTTTTTT
NA,TRBJ2-7,TRBV13,TRBD2,CASSRRSGGRYEQYF,TGTGCCAGCAGCCGACGTTCGGGCGGGAGGTACGAGCAGTACTTC
NA,TRBJ2-7,TRBV7-3,NA,CASSPKGAYEQYF,TGTGCCAGCAGCCCAAAAGGGGCCTACGAGCAGTACTTC
NA,TRBJ2-7,TRBV7-2,NA,CASSLVPGDEQYF,TGTGCCAGCAGCTTAGTTCCGGGAGACGAGCAGTACTTC
NA,TRBJ1-1,TRBV27,TRBD1,CASRWGQTNTEAFF,TGTGCCAGCAGGTGGGGACAGACGAACACTGAAGCTTTCTTT
NA,TRBJ1-1,TRBV4-3,NA,CASSQEFGLNTEAFF,TGCGCCAGCAGCCAAGAGTTCGGACTGAACACTGAAGCTTTCTTT
NA,TRBJ2-1,TRBV30,NA,CAWSVRGDEQFF,TGTGCCTGGAGTGTGCGGGGAGATGAGCAGTTCTTC
NA,TRBJ2-1,TRBV5-1,TRBD1,CASSGGQDGNEQFF,TGCGCCAGCAGCGGAGGACAGGATGGGAATGAGCAGTTCTTC
NA,TRBJ1-2,TRBV5-8,TRBD1,CASSRRGQNYGYTF,TGTGCCAGCAGCCGAAGGGGACAGAACTATGGCTACACCTTC
NA,TRBJ2-1,TRBV25-1,NA,CASSEDNSGSYNEQFF,TGTGCCAGCAGTGAAGATAATAGCGGCTCCTACAATGAGCAGTTCTTC
once,TRBJ2-1,TRBV7-9,NA,CASSLALERPHNEQFF,TGTGCCAGCAGCTTAGCGCTGGAGCGGCCGCACAATGAGCAGTTCTTC
NA,TRBJ2-1,TRBV6-4,TRBD2,CASSDSIAGGHEQFF,TGTGCCAGCAGTGACTCGATAGCGGGAGGGCATGAGCAGTTCTTC
NA,TRBJ2-7,TRBV14,NA,CASSQSYEQYF,TGTGCCAGCAGCCAATCCTACGAGCAGTACTTC
once,TRBJ2-4,TRBV5-1,TRBD1,CASSGTVTKNIQYF,TGCGCCAGCAGCGGGACAGTCACCAAAAACATTCAGTACTTC
NA,TRBJ2-7,TRBV9,TRBD1,CASSPWDRGREQYF,TGTGCCAGCAGCCCCTGGGACAGGGGGCGCGAGCAGTACTTC
NA,TRBJ2-3,TRBV2,NA,CASSYRFGGTDTQYF,TGTGCCAGCAGTTACCGATTTGGAGGGACAGATACGCAGTATTTT
NA,TRBJ2-7,TRBV6-5,TRBD1,CASSWGQGTYEQYF,TGTGCCAGCAGTTGGGGACAGGGGACCTACGAGCAGTACTTC
NA,TRBJ2-1,TRBV9,NA,CASSVDGMRDEQFF,TGTGCCAGCAGCGTAGACGGAATGCGGGATGAGCAGTTCTTC
NA,TRBJ1-2,TRBV7-2,TRBD1,CASSLFGVGGQDGYTF,TGTGCCAGCAGCTTATTTGGAGTAGGGGGCCAAGATGGCTACACCTTC
NA,TRBJ1-2,TRBV6-5,TRBD1,CASSISDRDGYTF,TGTGCCAGCAGTATCTCGGACAGGGACGGCTACACCTTC
NA,TRBJ2-2,TRBV2,TRBD2,CASSERAGGPPTGELFF,TGTGCCAGCAGTGAAAGGGCGGGAGGGCCCCCCACCGGGGAGCTGTTTTTT
NA,TRBJ1-5,TRBV30,NA,CAWTGRGGGSNQPQHF,TGTGCCTGGACCGGGAGAGGGGGGGGTAGCAATCAGCCCCAGCATTTT
NA,TRBJ2-2,TRBV5-1,TRBD1,CASSDLVGTGDTGELFF,TGCGCCAGCAGTGACTTGGTAGGGACAGGGGACACCGGGGAGCTGTTTTTT
NA,TRBJ1-1,TRBV7-9,TRBD1,CASSLGLTGGDTEAFF,TGTGCCAGCAGCTTAGGCCTTACAGGGGGGGACACTGAAGCTTTCTTT
NA,TRBJ2-3,TRBV4-2,NA,CASSQVGGASTDTQYF,TGTGCCAGCAGCCAAGTGGGGGGGGCAAGCACAGATACGCAGTATTTT